This record concerns one T cell receptor beta chain sequence. The V end lost 4 bases, the J end lost 0 bases, and 16 bases lay between the germline ends. The CDR3 covers 17 residues. Germline V gene sequence: CDR1 LNHDA, CDR2 SQIVND (reference sequence). This entry comes from a study of cytomegalovirus exposure and HLA in healthy donors. It was with 60 Vbeta and 13 Jbeta primers that the PCR ran. The table came from immunoSEQ multiplex PCR; TCRdb's copy has only in-frame clones and leaves some out. The sample contains over 100,000 clones, 76% of which appear only once. The TCR comes from a woman between 45 and 60 years old in good health and CMV-seropositive. Sequencing was done on a sample of PBMCs. The V and J genes are TRBV19 and TRBJ2-1; the D gene is possibly TRBD1 (5 bases). The CDR3 DNA follows: TGTGCCAGTAGTACACCCCAGGACATGAGCTCCTACAATGAGCAGTTCTTC. This sequence encodes CASSTPQDMSSYNEQFF.